The rows below give T cell receptor beta chains drawn from one sample of a study of blood T cells in healthy people across ages. TCRdb reanalysed the 5' RACE reads using MiXCR and keeps one entry per CDR3 protein. The sample records some 760,000 distinct CDR3 sequences, around 25% being singletons. These records were also assigned to another study, of T cells of mothers and their children.

Input material: blood. Receptors were obtained from a boy between 10 and 17 years old in good health. Each CDR3 is given with its conserved first and last residue. Each record gives: D gene, J gene, V gene, clone size, CDR3 DNA, CDR3 protein. A D gene is named only where the DNA matches it firmly. The size entry is marked missing in some rows and otherwise reads once, few, many or a size class.

D gene: .
J gene: TRBJ1-2
V gene: TRBV10-3
clone size: .
CDR3 DNA: TGTGTCATCGGAACAGGGAGCGAAGCTAACTATGGCTACACCTTC
CDR3 protein: CVIGTGSEANYGYTF

D gene: TRBD2
J gene: TRBJ2-1
V gene: TRBV19
clone size: .
CDR3 DNA: TGTGCCAGTAGTATTAGCGGGACCTACAATGAGCAGTTCTTC
CDR3 protein: CASSISGTYNEQFF

D gene: .
J gene: TRBJ2-7
V gene: TRBV6-2/TRBV6-3
clone size: few
CDR3 DNA: TGTGCCAGCAGGCCAGGACAGAGATCCTACGAGCAGTACTTC
CDR3 protein: CASRPGQRSYEQYF

D gene: .
J gene: TRBJ2-2
V gene: TRBV12-3/TRBV12-4
clone size: .
CDR3 DNA: TGTGCCAGCAGCCAGGACAGAAAGGGGTACACCGGGGAGCTGTTTTTT
CDR3 protein: CASSQDRKGYTGELFF

D gene: TRBD1
J gene: TRBJ2-1
V gene: TRBV9
clone size: .
CDR3 DNA: TGTGCCAGCAGCCCCCGAGTTACGGGACAGGACAATGAGCAGTTCTTC
CDR3 protein: CASSPRVTGQDNEQFF

D gene: .
J gene: TRBJ2-5
V gene: TRBV29-1
clone size: few
CDR3 DNA: TGCAGCGTTGAACTAGCGACCCAAGAGACCCAGTACTTC
CDR3 protein: CSVELATQETQYF

D gene: TRBD1
J gene: TRBJ2-2
V gene: TRBV11-2
clone size: .
CDR3 DNA: TGTGCCAGCAGCTTACCGACAGGGGGCGGCACCGGGGAGCTGTTTTTT
CDR3 protein: CASSLPTGGGTGELFF

D gene: .
J gene: TRBJ2-4
V gene: TRBV27
clone size: .
CDR3 DNA: TGTGCCAGCAGTTCCCAGCTGGACAAAAACATTCAGTACTTC
CDR3 protein: CASSSQLDKNIQYF

D gene: .
J gene: TRBJ1-2
V gene: TRBV7-2
clone size: few
CDR3 DNA: TGTGCCAGCAGCCCTAGTCCAGGGGACCCTTTTAACTATGGCTACACCTTC
CDR3 protein: CASSPSPGDPFNYGYTF

D gene: TRBD2
J gene: TRBJ2-7
V gene: TRBV29-1
clone size: .
CDR3 DNA: TGCAGCGCCGGGGAGTCCGAGCGGGGCTCCTACGAGCAGTACTTC
CDR3 protein: CSAGESERGSYEQYF

D gene: .
J gene: TRBJ2-6
V gene: TRBV3-1
clone size: few
CDR3 DNA: TGTGCCAGCCAGCAGTTGGAGACCAGCGTCCTGACTTTC
CDR3 protein: CASQQLETSVLTF

D gene: .
J gene: TRBJ2-4
V gene: TRBV10-3
clone size: many
CDR3 DNA: TGTGCCATCAGAGGTCAGGGGAGCGAAAACATTCAGTACTTC
CDR3 protein: CAIRGQGSENIQYF

D gene: .
J gene: TRBJ2-5
V gene: TRBV7-6
clone size: .
CDR3 DNA: TGTGCCAGCAGCTGGGCCGAGGGCCAATACCTCCAAGAGACCCAGTACTTC
CDR3 protein: CASSWAEGQYLQETQYF

D gene: .
J gene: TRBJ2-7
V gene: TRBV12-3/TRBV12-4
clone size: many
CDR3 DNA: TGTGCCAGCAGTTTATACGACGAGCAGTACTTC
CDR3 protein: CASSLYDEQYF

D gene: .
J gene: TRBJ2-1
V gene: TRBV14
clone size: .
CDR3 DNA: TGTGCCAGCAGACCCGAAACATACAATGAGCAGTTCTTC
CDR3 protein: CASRPETYNEQFF